This T cell receptor (beta chain) was recorded in a study of T cells in localized non-small cell lung cancer. Study findings and constraints: Elevated blood T cell density was associated with longer overall survival. Detection in adjacent lung was observed for a median around 59 of the top 100 tumor clones. Tumor samples were not multi-region, leaving intratumor heterogeneity unexcluded. Peak T cell clonality was found in uninvolved adjacent lung, exceeding tumor.

The germline gives CDR1 MDHEN, CDR2 SYDVKM. Trimming took off 5 bases at V and 3 bases at J, with 11 bases between the two ends. The length of the CDR3 is 14 residues. Notes on this clone: Its matching antigen is unknown.

Using immunoSEQ multiplex PCR, the repertoire was profiled, and TCRdb retains in-frame clones only, with some absent. The sample includes fewer than 20,000 clones, roughly 84% seen only once; the top ten take about 25%. The chain links TRBV28 to TRBJ1-5; D is perhaps TRBD1 (6 bases). Sample: peripheral blood, taken before any cancer treatment. This receptor was obtained from a male donor at least 60 years old with stage I lung adenocarcinoma. CDR3 sequence: CASSRQENNQPQHF. The CDR3 DNA follows: TGTGCCAGCAGTCGACAGGAAAACAATCAGCCCCAGCATTTT.